This note documents a single T cell receptor (beta chain) sequence. What it binds is unknown. Some clones are missing from TCRdb's copy, which holds only in-frame ones; the method was immunoSEQ multiplex PCR. The profile covers 200,000 or so clones, with more than 80% appearing a single time and 5% to 7% taken by the ten largest. V gave up 1 base and J gave up 2 bases, with 12 bases separating them. Germline values: CDR1 LNHDA, CDR2 SQIVND (reference sequence). The CDR3 sequence is 15 residues long. This sample was included in a study of T cell responses to AZD1222 COVID-19 vaccine. Study background: Samples with a second dose at about 4 or about 12 weeks were pooled together.

Whole-study findings and limits: Possibly, clonal diversity was underestimated; donors were largely white British and included more females.

The sequence came from an adult in good health. This sequence joins TRBV19 and TRBJ2-7, with D perhaps TRBD2 (6 bases). Material: peripheral blood, obtained on day 0 of AZD1222 vaccination. The CDR3 coding sequence is TGTGCCAGTAGTATAGTACCGGGAGCTCCCTACGAGCAGTACTTC. Translation: CASSIVPGAPYEQYF.